The 22 T cell receptor beta chains below come from one sample, sequenced in a study of blood T cell repertoires in COVID-19. This table comes from immunoSEQ multiplex PCR, and its TCRdb copy is limited to in-frame clones, with some not included. This table has roughly 150,000 clones, around four fifths appearing once. What was sequenced was peripheral blood. Receptor source: a woman of 80 years or more with COVID-19, enrolled during active disease.

V and J are TRBV9 and TRBJ2-1; 8 nucleotides agree with TRBD1. CDR1 SGDLS and CDR2 YYNGEE come from the germline V gene. The CDR3 totals 15 residues. With V trimmed by 0 bases and J by 2 bases, 1 base remained unmatched. The CDR3 sequence is CASSVETGAYNEQFF. The CDR3 nucleotides read TGTGCCAGCAGCGTAGAGACAGGGGCCTACAATGAGCAGTTCTTC. Full variable domain (missing parts from reference TRBV9 and TRBJ2-1): DSGVTQTPKHLITATGQRVTLRCSPRSGDLSVYWYQQSLDQGLQFLIQYYNGEERAKGNILERFSAQQFPDLHSELNLSSLELGDSALYFCASSVETGAYNEQFFGPGTRLTVL.

This chain connects TRBV6-4 to TRBJ1-5; no clear D gene. The V and J ends lost 4 bases and 6 bases respectively, with 13 bases between them. Germline CDR1 MRHNA, CDR2 SNTAGT. The CDR3 runs 14 residues. CDR3 residues: CASSAREGSQPQHF. CDR3 nucleotide sequence: TGTGCCAGCAGTGCCCGGGAGGGTTCTCAGCCCCAGCATTTT.

This rearrangement joins TRBV6-2 or TRBV6-3 to TRBJ2-1; 7 nucleotides line up with TRBD1. This CDR3 contains 14 residues. The germline CDR1 and CDR2 sequences are MNHEY and SVGEGT. V was clipped by 0 bases and J by 10 bases; unmatched bases: 6. The CDR3 DNA reads as TGTGCCAGCAGTTACTCGACTTCAGGGGGAGAGCAGTTCTTC. Residues: CASSYSTSGGEQFF.

The chain carries TRBV7-9 and TRBJ2-1; 9 bases fit TRBD2. V shed 5 bases and J 6 bases; nucleotides not matched to a gene: 8. This CDR3 region has 15 residues. Germline-derived CDR1 and CDR2 are SEHNR and FQNEAQ (reference sequence). This chain's CDR3 is CASSPAGGSGNEQFF. CDR3 sequence (DNA): TGTGCCAGCAGCCCAGCGGGGGGTTCGGGCAATGAGCAGTTCTTC.

This chain joins TRBV7-6 and TRBJ2-2, with 9 bases aligning to TRBD2. Germline V gene lookup returns CDR1 SGHVS and CDR2 FNYEAQ. CDR3 length: 16 amino acids. V lost 1 base and J lost 3; bases outside the gene matches: 3. The DNA of the CDR3 is TGTGCCAGCAGCTTAGGTAGCGGGGGATACACCGGGGAGCTGTTTTTT. It specifies CASSLGSGGYTGELFF.

V and J are TRBV10-1 and TRBJ1-2, with 7 bases that match TRBD1. Germline V gives CDR1 WNHNN, CDR2 SYGVQD (reference sequence). The V gene end was trimmed by 6 bases and the J gene end by 7 bases; junction bases not matched to a gene: 20. This CDR3 region has 17 residues. CDR3 nucleotides: TGCGCCAGCAGACACAGACAGGGATCAAGGGGTATCGTTGGCTACACCTTC. Translating it yields CASRHRQGSRGIVGYTF.

The CDR3 loop reads CASSFQRGGGADTQYF. Written as DNA, the CDR3 is TGTGCCAGCAGCTTCCAGCGGGGGGGCGGCGCAGATACGCAGTATTTT. The chain combines TRBV7-2 with TRBJ2-3, with 10 bases that match TRBD2. The germline V gene encodes CDR1 SGHTA and CDR2 FQGNSA. The CDR3 is 16 amino acids. The trim removed 3 bases at V and 4 bases at J, leaving 7 bases unmatched.

The chain links TRBV20-1 to TRBJ1-3; possibly TRBD1 for D (6 bases). The V end was cut by 3 bases, the J end by 2 bases, with 14 bases between. This CDR3 contains 15 residues. Germline V gene sequence: CDR1 DFQATT, CDR2 SNEGSKA (reference sequence). CDR3 region: CSASLPRGAGNTIYF. For the CDR3, the DNA is TGCAGTGCTAGTCTCCCCAGGGGAGCTGGAAACACCATATATTTT.

This chain joins TRBV9 and TRBJ1-1; TRBD1 aligns across 7 bases. The CDR3 extends over 16 amino acids. The V gene end was trimmed by 2 bases and the J gene end by 1 base; junction bases not matched to a gene: 8. CDR1 is SGDLS and CDR2 is YYNGEE in the germline V gene. Here the CDR3 reads CASSVPTGSANTEAFF. CDR3 DNA sequence: TGTGCCAGCAGCGTCCCGACAGGGTCGGCGAACACTGAAGCTTTCTTT.

This chain joins TRBV11-3 and TRBJ2-3; a possible D gene is TRBD1 (6 bases). The CDR3 spans 17 residues. Trimming left V 1 base short and J 3 bases short, with 17 bases between. Germline V gene data show CDR1 as SGHNT and CDR2 as YENEEA. The CDR3 reads CASSLGRDTGWTDTQYF. As DNA, the CDR3 is TGTGCCAGCAGCTTAGGCCGGGACACCGGTTGGACAGATACGCAGTATTTT. The full variable domain, rest sourced from reference TRBV11-3 and TRBJ2-3, is EAGVVQSPRYKIIEKKQPVAFWCNPISGHNTLYWYLQNLGQGPELLIRYENEEAVDDSQLPKDRFSAERLKGVDSTLKIQPAELGDSAVYLCASSLGRDTGWTDTQYFGPGTRLTVL.

The chain links TRBV6-1 to TRBJ2-6, with 10 nucleotides matching TRBD2. Germline CDR1 and CDR2: MNHNS and SASEGT. With V trimmed by 2 bases and J by 0 bases, 7 bases remained unmatched. The length of the CDR3 is 19 residues. CDR3 sequence reads: CASSERGTSASSGANVLTF. CDR3 DNA sequence: TGTGCCAGCAGTGAACGGGGGACTAGCGCCAGCTCTGGGGCCAACGTCCTGACTTTC.

The V gene is TRBV4-3, the J gene TRBJ1-1, with D possibly TRBD1 on 6 matching bases. The ends were cut back, 2 bases at V and 2 bases at J, with 12 bases in the middle. From germline, CDR1 is LGHNA and CDR2 YSLEER. The CDR3 has 15 residues. The CDR3 DNA sequence: TGCGCCAGCAGCCAAAATGGGGGCGGCAACACTGAAGCTTTCTTT. This translates into CASSQNGGGNTEAFF.

The V gene is TRBV29-1, the J gene TRBJ2-7; TRBD1 might be the D (6 bases). V gave up 6 bases and J gave up 7 bases, with 19 bases separating them. CDR1 and CDR2 from the germline V gene are SQVTM and ANQGSEA. This CDR3 is 13 amino acids long. The CDR3 bases are TGCAGCGTCCAAATGGGGGCCCCTTGGGAGCAGTACTTC. It specifies CSVQMGAPWEQYF.

The rearrangement uses TRBV27 and TRBJ1-2, with 8 bases fitting TRBD1. The germline V gene has CDR1 MNHEY and CDR2 SMNVEV (reference sequence). The CDR3 runs 13 residues. V lost 6 bases and J lost 10; bases outside the gene matches: 10. CDR3 sequence: CASSGQTTGVYTF. As DNA, the CDR3 is TGTGCCAGCAGCGGCCAGACGACAGGGGTCTACACCTTC.

V usage is TRBV5-1 and J usage is TRBJ1-1; D gene unclear. The CDR3 consists of 14 residues. Germline assignment: CDR1 SGHRS and CDR2 YFSETQ. Trimming shortened V by 4 bases and J by 1 base, and 11 bases separated the two germline ends. The CDR3 reads CASSPLTGNTEAFF. The CDR3 DNA sequence: TGCGCCAGCAGCCCTTTGACTGGGAACACTGAAGCTTTCTTT.

This chain joins TRBV27 and TRBJ2-1, with D tentatively TRBD2 (6 bases). V lost 6 bases and J lost 4, with 19 bases in between. The CDR3 is 16 residues long. CDR1 and CDR2 (germline): MNHEY, SMNVEV (reference sequence). In DNA, the CDR3 is TGTGCCAGCAGAAAGGGTTCCGGGACTTTATACAATGAGCAGTTCTTC. Amino acids: CASRKGSGTLYNEQFF.

The chain has TRBV3-1 (or the pseudogene TRBV3-2) and TRBJ2-5, with unresolved D. Between the trimmed V and J ends, which lost 7 bases and 7 bases, there was a span of 19 bases. Germline CDR1 is LGHDT and CDR2 is YNNKEL (reference sequence). The CDR3 consists of 14 residues. CDR3: CASTFLLVPGTQYF. For the CDR3, the DNA is TGTGCCAGCACCTTTCTTCTAGTTCCGGGGACCCAGTACTTC.

The chain is built from TRBV10-1 and TRBJ2-1, with D hard to call. This CDR3 has 16 residues. Trimming cost V 7 bases and J 6 bases, with 22 bases left between them. Looked up from germline, CDR1 is WNHNN and CDR2 is SYGVQD (reference sequence). In nucleotides, the CDR3 is TGCGCCAGCATTCCTTCCTCTTGCGGTCGCGGCAATGAGCAGTTCTTC. Protein product: CASIPSSCGRGNEQFF.

This chain uses TRBV9 with TRBJ1-2, with 11 bases matching TRBD1. Germline values: CDR1 SGDLS, CDR2 YYNGEE. V was clipped by 3 bases and J by 5 bases; unmatched bases: 6. The CDR3 covers 15 residues. DNA for the CDR3: TGTGCCAGCAGCGCCCGGACAGGGGGCGTGTATGGCTACACCTTC. It codes for CASSARTGGVYGYTF.

This chain connects TRBV12-3 or TRBV12-4 to TRBJ2-3; D unresolved. The CDR3 covers 13 residues. The ends were cut back, 7 bases at V and 0 bases at J, with 8 bases in the middle. CDR3 residues: CASTLYSTDTQYF. As DNA, the CDR3 is TGTGCCAGCACCCTTTATAGCACAGATACGCAGTATTTT.

This chain links TRBV28 with TRBJ2-1; a possible D gene is TRBD2 (5 bases). The CDR3 spans 15 residues. Per germline, CDR1 MDHEN and CDR2 SYDVKM. Trimming removed 5 bases from V and 4 bases from J, with 15 bases in between. In DNA form, the CDR3 reads TGTGCCAGCAGTACCCAAACTGGACTTTACAATGAGCAGTTCTTC. This encodes CASSTQTGLYNEQFF.

The chain is built from TRBV11-2 and TRBJ2-1; D is possibly TRBD1 (6 bases). The V end lost 4 bases, the J end lost 7 bases, and 14 bases lay between the germline ends. Per the germline V gene, CDR1 is SGHAT and CDR2 is FQNNGV. The CDR3 is 14 residues long. Here the CDR3 reads CASSSVQGSNEQFF. The CDR3 coding sequence is TGTGCCAGCAGCTCCGTACAGGGATCGAATGAGCAGTTCTTC.